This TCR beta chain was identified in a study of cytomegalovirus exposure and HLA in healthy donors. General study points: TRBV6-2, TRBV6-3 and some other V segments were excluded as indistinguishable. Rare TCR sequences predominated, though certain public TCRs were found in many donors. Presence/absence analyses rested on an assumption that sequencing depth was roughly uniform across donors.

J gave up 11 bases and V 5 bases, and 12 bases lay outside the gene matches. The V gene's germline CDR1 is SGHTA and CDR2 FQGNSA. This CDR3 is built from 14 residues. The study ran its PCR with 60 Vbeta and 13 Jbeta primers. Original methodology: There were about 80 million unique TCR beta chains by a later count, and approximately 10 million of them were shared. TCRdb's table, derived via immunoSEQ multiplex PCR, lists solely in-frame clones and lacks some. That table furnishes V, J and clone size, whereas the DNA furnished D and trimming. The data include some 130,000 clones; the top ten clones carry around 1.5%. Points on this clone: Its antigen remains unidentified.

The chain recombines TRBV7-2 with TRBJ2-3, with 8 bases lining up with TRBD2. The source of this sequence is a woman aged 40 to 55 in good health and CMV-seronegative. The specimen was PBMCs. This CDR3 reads CASSLQDGGAGQYF. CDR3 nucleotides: TGTGCCAGCAGCCTCCAAGACGGGGGGGCCGGGCAGTATTTT.